The clone carrying this TCR beta chain has just a few counts. What it recognizes is unknown. A single heparinised blood sample, averaging approximately 0.12 L, was obtained per donor. What was sequenced were expressed TCRB transcripts, since all of the isolated RNA had been reverse transcribed. Assay used: immunoSEQ multiplex PCR; TCRdb lists only in-frame clones, some missing. This table has roughly 100,000 clones, roughly 28% appearing once. The CDR3 has 16 residues. Trimming stripped 3 bases from V and 4 bases from J, with 16 bases between. The sample is drawn from a study of beta chain features in type 1 diabetes. Broader study findings: Type 1 diabetes patients showed a moderate but significant shortening of TCRB CDR3s in all four CD4+ subsets. PCR, the amplification step, might favor shorter templates, equally in patients and controls.

The sequence was collected from a woman aged 18-29 years with type 1 diabetes. The rearrangement joins TRBV23-1 to TRBJ1-5; TRBD1 might be the D (5 bases). TRBV23-1 is designated an ORF whose function remains uncertain. Specimen: central memory CD4+ T cells from blood. The CDR3 region has the DNA TGCGCCAGCAGTCAGACCCGGGCCCGGGGGAATCAGCCCCAGCATTTT. Translating it yields CASSQTRARGNQPQHF.